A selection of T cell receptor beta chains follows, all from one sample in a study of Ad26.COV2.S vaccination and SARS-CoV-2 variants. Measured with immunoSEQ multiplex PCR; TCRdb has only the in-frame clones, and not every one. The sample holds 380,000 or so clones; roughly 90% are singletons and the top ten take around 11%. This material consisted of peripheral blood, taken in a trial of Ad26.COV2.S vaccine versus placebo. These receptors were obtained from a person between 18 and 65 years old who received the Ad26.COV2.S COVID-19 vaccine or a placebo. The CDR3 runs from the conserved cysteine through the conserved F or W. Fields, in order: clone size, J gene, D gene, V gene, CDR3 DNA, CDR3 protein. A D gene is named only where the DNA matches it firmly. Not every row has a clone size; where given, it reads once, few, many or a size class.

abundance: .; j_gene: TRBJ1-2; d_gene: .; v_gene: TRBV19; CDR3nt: TGTGCCAGCCTGGGAGGACCTGGCTACACCTTC; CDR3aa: CASLGGPGYTF
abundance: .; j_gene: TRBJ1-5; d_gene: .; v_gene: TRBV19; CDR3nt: TGTGCCAGTAGTATTATAACCGGGGGCGTACGTAGTAGTAATCAGCCCCAGCATTTT; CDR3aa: CASSIITGGVRSSNQPQHF
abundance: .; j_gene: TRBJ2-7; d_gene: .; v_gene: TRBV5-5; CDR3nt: TGTGCCAGCAGCTTAGGCCCGGGGGATAACTACGAGCAGTACTTC; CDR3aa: CASSLGPGDNYEQYF
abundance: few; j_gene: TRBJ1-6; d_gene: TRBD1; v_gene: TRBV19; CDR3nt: TGTGCCAGCCGGGACAGCTCCTATAATTCACCCCTCCACTTT; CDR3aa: CASRDSSYNSPLHF
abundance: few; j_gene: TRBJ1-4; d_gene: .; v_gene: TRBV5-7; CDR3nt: TGTGCCAGCAGCTGGACCCCGGGGGGATCTAATGAAAAACTGTTTTTT; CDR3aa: CASSWTPGGSNEKLFF
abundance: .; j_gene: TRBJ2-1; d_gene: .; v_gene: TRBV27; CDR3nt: TGTGCCAGCAGTCCGACTAACCCCTCCTACAATGAGCAGTTCTTC; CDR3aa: CASSPTNPSYNEQFF
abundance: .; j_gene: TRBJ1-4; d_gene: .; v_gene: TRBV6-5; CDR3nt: TGTGCCAGCCGACTTGGAGGGACCGTTGAAAAACTGTTTTTT; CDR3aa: CASRLGGTVEKLFF
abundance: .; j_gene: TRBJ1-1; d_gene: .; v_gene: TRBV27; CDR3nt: TGTGCCAGCAGTTTATCTGTTTTTGGGGGAAACACTGAAGCTTTCTTT; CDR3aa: CASSLSVFGGNTEAFF
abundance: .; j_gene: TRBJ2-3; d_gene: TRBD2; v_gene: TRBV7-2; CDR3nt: TGTGCCAGCAGCTCCCCAGCGGGAGTGGATACGCAGTATTTT; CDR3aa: CASSSPAGVDTQYF
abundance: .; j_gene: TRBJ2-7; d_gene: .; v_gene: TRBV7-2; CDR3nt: TGTGCCAGCAGACTACTGGTTAGCTCCTACGAGCAGTACTTC; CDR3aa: CASRLLVSSYEQYF
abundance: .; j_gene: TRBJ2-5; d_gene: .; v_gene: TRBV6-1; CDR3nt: TGTGCCAGCAGTGAAGCGCTGGGGGTTCTCCAAGAGACCCAGTACTTC; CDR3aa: CASSEALGVLQETQYF
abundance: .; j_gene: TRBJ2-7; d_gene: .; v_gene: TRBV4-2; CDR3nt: TGTGCCAGCAGCCAAGAGTCCACACGGCTCTACGAGCAGTACTTC; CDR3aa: CASSQESTRLYEQYF
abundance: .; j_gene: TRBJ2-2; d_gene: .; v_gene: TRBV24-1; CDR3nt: TGTGCCACCAGTGATTTGCACCACACCGGGGAGCTGTTTTTT; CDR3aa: CATSDLHHTGELFF
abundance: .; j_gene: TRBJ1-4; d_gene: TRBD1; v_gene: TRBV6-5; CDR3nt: TGTGCCAGCTGTAACAGGGGAAGGCGTGAAAAACTGTTTTTT; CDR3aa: CASCNRGRREKLFF
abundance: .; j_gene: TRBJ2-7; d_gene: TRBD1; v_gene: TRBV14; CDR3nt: TGTGCCAGCAGCCAAGTCGGCCGGGACAGGGGAAAGCTGAAGTACTTC; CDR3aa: CASSQVGRDRGKLKYF
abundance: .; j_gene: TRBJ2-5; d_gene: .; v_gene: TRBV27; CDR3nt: TGTGCCAGCAGTCGTAACCAAGAGACCCAGTACTTC; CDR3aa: CASSRNQETQYF
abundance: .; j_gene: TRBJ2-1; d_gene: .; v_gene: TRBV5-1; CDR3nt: TGCGCCAGCAGATCTTCTTACAATGAGCAGTTCTTC; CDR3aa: CASRSSYNEQFF